This is a list of T cell receptor beta chains from one sample in a study of blood T cells in healthy people across ages. TCRdb re-called the 5' RACE reads with MiXCR, one entry per CDR3 protein. The table shows about 800,000 distinct CDR3 sequences, with 20% to 25% occurring only once. The same sample was also used in a study of T cells of mothers and their children.

Material for sequencing was blood. The receptors stem from a boy aged 10-17 years in good health. Each CDR3 is given with its conserved first and last residue. D genes are given only for firm matches. Size values are once, few and many counts, or a class for expanded clones, and some rows have none.

J	size	D	V	DNA	CDR3
TRBJ2-7	NA	TRBD2	TRBV5-1	TGCGCCAGCAGCTTAGGGTCGGGAGGCAGCTCCTACGAGCAGTACTTC	CASSLGSGGSSYEQYF
TRBJ2-5	NA	NA	TRBV4-1	TGCGCCAGCAGACCGACAGCTACGGAGACCCAGTACTTC	CASRPTATETQYF
TRBJ2-7	NA	TRBD1	TRBV13	TGTGCCAGCAGCTTTTTTCCGGGACAGGAACCCTACGAGCAGTACTTC	CASSFFPGQEPYEQYF
TRBJ2-7	NA	NA	TRBV3-1	TGTGCCAGCAGCCAAGATCGGGGAAGGGCTTCCTACGAGCAGTACTTC	CASSQDRGRASYEQYF
TRBJ2-1	NA	NA	TRBV28	TGTGCCAGCAGTTTTCGCGGGCCTCCCAATGAGCAGTTCTTC	CASSFRGPPNEQFF
TRBJ2-4	NA	NA	TRBV12-3/TRBV12-4	TGTGCCAGCAGCCGACAGGGGAGGGCCTATGAGGTCGCAGCCAAAAACATTCAGTACTTC	CASSRQGRAYEVAAKNIQYF
TRBJ2-1	few	TRBD2	TRBV28	TGTGCCAGCCGTCTCTTGGGCGGGAGCTACAATGAGCAGTTCTTC	CASRLLGGSYNEQFF
TRBJ2-7	few	TRBD1	TRBV7-2	TGTGCCAGCAGCGCCGACAGGGGAGATTACGAGCAGTACTTC	CASSADRGDYEQYF
TRBJ1-4	NA	NA	TRBV6-1	TGTGCCAGCAGTGAAGCGGACCGGGGGGCGGATGAAAAACTGTTTTTT	CASSEADRGADEKLFF
TRBJ2-5	many	TRBD2	TRBV20-1	TGCAGTGCTAGAGGCCCCGGACTAGCGGGGACGTACCAAGAGACCCAGTACTTC	CSARGPGLAGTYQETQYF
TRBJ1-2	NA	NA	TRBV28	TGTGCCAGCCGGACCGCTAACTATGGCTACACCTTC	CASRTANYGYTF
TRBJ2-3	few	TRBD1	TRBV6-5	TGTGCCAGCACCACCACCGGGACAGGAGAATATACGCAGTATTTT	CASTTTGTGEYTQYF
TRBJ2-3	few	NA	TRBV12-5	TGTGCTAGTGGCTCATCATGGGGGGAGTTCACAGATACGCAGTATTTT	CASGSSWGEFTDTQYF
TRBJ2-7	few	NA	TRBV20-1	TGCAGTGCTGCCCTTAGCGGTACCTACGAGCAGTACTTC	CSAALSGTYEQYF
TRBJ2-1	few	TRBD2	TRBV29-1	TGCAGCGTTGGATCCCCTCGCGGGGGAGACCACAATGAGCAGTTCTTC	CSVGSPRGGDHNEQFF
TRBJ2-5	few	NA	TRBV7-8	TGTGCCAGCAGCTTATCATTGGAAGTACAGTACTTC	CASSLSLEVQYF
TRBJ1-1	few	NA	TRBV4-3	TGCGCCAGCAACCAAGATTACGGGGATATGGGCGAGAACACTGAAGCTTTCTTT	CASNQDYGDMGENTEAFF
TRBJ1-1	NA	NA	TRBV29-1	TGCAGCGTCGCCGACACTGAAGCTTTCTTT	CSVADTEAFF
TRBJ2-3	few	NA	TRBV3-1	TGTGCCAGCAGCCAAGGAGGGGCGGATACGCAGTATTTT	CASSQGGADTQYF
TRBJ2-5	NA	NA	TRBV12-3/TRBV12-4	TGTGCCAGCAGTTTATCCGGGCGGATAGAAGAGACCCAGTACTTC	CASSLSGRIEETQYF
TRBJ1-2	NA	TRBD1	TRBV12-5	TGTGCTAGTGGCCCAGACCCGGACAGGGGGGAGAATGGCTACACCTTC	CASGPDPDRGENGYTF
TRBJ1-4	NA	TRBD1	TRBV7-2	TGTGCCAGCAGCCGAGGACAGGGGGCTAATGAAAAACTGTTTTTT	CASSRGQGANEKLFF
TRBJ1-1	few	NA	TRBV6-2/TRBV6-3	TGTGCCAGCAGTCGAGGCAACACTGAAGCTTTCTTT	CASSRGNTEAFF
TRBJ2-2	NA	TRBD1	TRBV4-3	TGCGCCAGCACCCAAACCGGGACAGGCACCGGGGAGCTGTTTTTT	CASTQTGTGTGELFF
TRBJ2-1	NA	NA	TRBV5-1	TGCGCCAGCAGTCTCACACAGTACAATGAGCAGTTCTTC	CASSLTQYNEQFF
TRBJ2-7	few	NA	TRBV7-6	TGTGCCATTGGGGAGTCCTACGAGCAGTACTTC	CAIGESYEQYF
TRBJ1-2	NA	TRBD1	TRBV24-1	TGTGCCACCAGTGATCCCGGGACAGACTATGGCTACACCTTC	CATSDPGTDYGYTF
TRBJ2-1	NA	NA	TRBV20-1	TGCAGTGCTAGAGTGGGGGATAATGAGCAGTTCTTC	CSARVGDNEQFF
TRBJ1-1	few	TRBD1	TRBV5-1	TGCGCCAGCAGCCCGGGACAGGGAGTGAACACTGAAGCTTTCTTT	CASSPGQGVNTEAFF
TRBJ2-7	many	NA	TRBV20-1	TGCAGTGCTAGAGCCGCGGGACAGATCTACGAGCAGTACTTC	CSARAAGQIYEQYF
TRBJ1-1	NA	NA	TRBV4-1	TGCGCCAGCAGCCTGAGTGTGGGTTTGGACACTGAAGCTTTCTTT	CASSLSVGLDTEAFF
TRBJ2-1	few	TRBD2	TRBV25-1	TGTGCCAGCTCCGGGACTAGCGGGAGTGAGGGCTACAATGAGCAGTTCTTC	CASSGTSGSEGYNEQFF
TRBJ2-1	NA	NA	TRBV20-1	TGCAGTGCTAGCCAGGATGTTAACGGGAATGAGCAGTTCTTC	CSASQDVNGNEQFF
TRBJ1-1	NA	NA	TRBV5-1	TGCGCCAGCAGCTTGGTTTCGGACACGTTGAACACTGAAGCTTTCTTT	CASSLVSDTLNTEAFF
TRBJ1-2	NA	NA	TRBV7-9	TGTGCCAGCAGTCGGACACCGAACTATGGCTACACCTTC	CASSRTPNYGYTF
TRBJ1-2	once	TRBD1	TRBV29-1	TGCAGCGCCACGACAGGGGTTAACTATGGCTACACCTTC	CSATTGVNYGYTF
TRBJ2-7	few	TRBD1	TRBV10-3	TGTGCCATCAGTGAGCCGACCATACCGGGACAGCGCCTCTACGAGCAGTACTTC	CAISEPTIPGQRLYEQYF
TRBJ2-6	NA	NA	TRBV7-8	TGTGCCAGCAGCAGCCGGCGGGAATTCAGCTCTGGGGCCAACGTCCTGACTTTC	CASSSRREFSSGANVLTF
TRBJ1-2	NA	NA	TRBV4-3	TGCGCCAGCAGCCAAGCACCGGGGATACATGGCTACACCTTC	CASSQAPGIHGYTF
TRBJ2-1	few	TRBD2	TRBV3-1	TGTGCCAGCAGCCAAGATGGAGGCGCGGGGGGCTACAATGAGCAGTTCTTC	CASSQDGGAGGYNEQFF